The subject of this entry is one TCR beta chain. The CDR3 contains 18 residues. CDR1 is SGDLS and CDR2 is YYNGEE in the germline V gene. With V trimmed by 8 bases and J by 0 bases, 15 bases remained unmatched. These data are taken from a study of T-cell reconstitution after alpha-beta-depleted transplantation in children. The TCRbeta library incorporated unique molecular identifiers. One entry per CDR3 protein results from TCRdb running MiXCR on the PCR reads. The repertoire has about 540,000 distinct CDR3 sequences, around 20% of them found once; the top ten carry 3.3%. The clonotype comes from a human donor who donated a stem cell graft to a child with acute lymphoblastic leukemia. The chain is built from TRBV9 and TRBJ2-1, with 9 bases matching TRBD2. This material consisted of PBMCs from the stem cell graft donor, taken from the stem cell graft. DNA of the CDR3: TGTGCCAGTACGGGGCTAGCGGGAACGTCGTCCTCCTACAATGAGCAGTTCTTC. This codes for CASTGLAGTSSSYNEQFF.